The entry that follows covers one TCR beta chain sequence. The antigen remains undetermined. In the authors' workflow: ImmunoSEQ sequences covered only the junction and lacked quality scores; filtering therefore differed. The method was immunoSEQ multiplex PCR; TCRdb's version includes in-frame clones alone and lacks a portion of them. V, J and clone size reflect that table, while D and trimming were determined from the DNA. This sample has around 1.9 million clones, with 85% to 95% found just once. The CDR3 has 15 residues. Trimming cost V 0 bases and J 4 bases, with 14 bases left between them. Looked up from germline, CDR1 is SGDLS and CDR2 is YYNGEE. Selected positively for CCR7 and CD45RO-negative, naive CD8 cells excluded terminally differentiated effector memory CD45RA+ cells. All donors were Caucasian adults living in Nashville, Tennessee. The data derive from a study of shared clonotypes between healthy human individuals.

Points from the study as a whole: A generally larger estimated richness was seen in naive subsets than in memory subsets.

This chain joins TRBV9 and TRBJ2-7; tentative D call: TRBD1 (6 bases). This TCR was recovered from a man aged 18 to 29 in good health. Some clones in this sample may be carry-over from other donors' samples. The sequenced sample was naive CD8+ T cells from PBMCs. CDR3 sequence: CASSVGETGVYEQYF. The DNA of the CDR3 is TGTGCCAGCAGCGTAGGCGAGACAGGAGTATACGAGCAGTACTTC.